Following are 29 T cell receptor beta chains from one sample sequenced in a study of CD8 T cells in Susac syndrome. Random hexamers served to reverse transcribe roughly 0.45 to 1 ug RNA. TCRdb re-called the immunoSEQ multiplex PCR reads with MiXCR, one entry per CDR3 protein. Of roughly 190,000 distinct CDR3 sequences listed, 85% to 95% are singletons. What was sequenced was CD4+ T cells from PBMCs. These receptors were obtained from a human donor in good health.

This clonotype was observed once. This chain connects TRBV20-1 to TRBJ2-7; TRBD2 aligns across 7 bases. This CDR3 is 12 amino acids long. The germline gives CDR1 DFQATT, CDR2 SNEGSKA (reference sequence). The CDR3 bases are TGCAGGGGTGGGACGGGAGGCGGGGAGCAGTACTTC. It encodes CRGGTGGGEQYF.

This chain connects TRBV2 to TRBJ2-7; tentatively, D is TRBD1 (7 bases). V was trimmed by 4 bases and J by 4 bases, leaving 11 bases between them. The CDR3 covers 13 residues. Germline V gives CDR1 SNHLY, CDR2 FYNNEI. CDR3 protein: CASSGAGQYEQYF. The CDR3 coding sequence is TGTGCCAGCAGTGGGGCGGGACAGTACGAGCAGTACTTC.

The chain uses TRBV27 and TRBJ1-5, with D unclear. V lost 6 bases to trimming and J lost 5 bases, with 11 bases between them. This CDR3 has 13 amino acids. Germline V lookup: CDR1 MNHEY, CDR2 SMNVEV (reference sequence). CDR3 nucleotide sequence: TGTGCCAGCAGACTTTCCGGGGATCAGCCCCAGCATTTT. Translation: CASRLSGDQPQHF.

The V gene is TRBV18, the J gene TRBJ2-7; 7 bases map to TRBD1. V dropped 4 bases and J dropped 1; count of bases not matched to a gene: 4. CDR3 length: 14 amino acids. Germline V gives CDR1 KGHSH, CDR2 LQKENI. CDR3 loop: CASSLTGVSYEQYF. The CDR3 DNA sequence: TGTGCCAGCTCACTCACAGGGGTATCCTACGAGCAGTACTTC. Supplemented by reference TRBV18 and TRBJ2-7, the full variable domain reads NAGVMQNPRHLVRRRGQEARLRCSPMKGHSHVYWYRQLPEEGLKFMVYLQKENIIDESGMPKERFSAEFPKEGPSILRIQQVVRGDSAAYFCASSLTGVSYEQYFGPGTRLTVT.

The CDR3 coding sequence is TGCAGCGTTGCGGTAGCGGGAGTTTGGTACGAGCAGTACTTC. This encodes CSVAVAGVWYEQYF. This chain uses TRBV29-1 with TRBJ2-7; 9 bases fit TRBD2. Trimming cost V 4 bases and J 4 bases; bases outside gene matches: 8. The CDR3 has 14 amino acids. Per germline, CDR1 SQVTM and CDR2 ANQGSEA.

This chain uses TRBV20-1 with TRBJ2-7, with 7 positions matching TRBD1. The CDR3 spans 13 residues. CDR1 and CDR2 from the germline V gene are DFQATT and SNEGSKA (reference sequence). Trimming removed 3 bases from V and 2 bases from J; junction bases left unmatched: 4. In DNA form, the CDR3 reads TGCAGTGCTAGGGGGGACAGCACCTACGAGCAGTACTTC. Amino acids: CSARGDSTYEQYF.

The CDR3 bases are TGCAGCGTTGGATGGCCCGCCGGCGAGCAGTACTTC. As protein: CSVGWPAGEQYF. The chain has TRBV29-1 and TRBJ2-7; D is uncertain. Germline CDR1 SQVTM, CDR2 ANQGSEA. The CDR3 has 12 amino acids. V dropped 4 bases and J dropped 6 bases, with 13 bases sitting between them.

The chain has TRBV3-1 and TRBJ1-5; D remains unclear. Between the trimmed V and J ends, which lost 1 base and 0 bases, there was a span of 10 bases. CDR1 and CDR2 from the germline V gene are LGHDT and YNNKEL (reference sequence). The CDR3 is 16 residues long. The DNA for the CDR3 is TGTGCCAGCAGCCAAGCGGGGATGGGTAGCAATCAGCCCCAGCATTTT. Its translation is CASSQAGMGSNQPQHF.

This chain connects TRBV20-1 to TRBJ2-1; possible D gene TRBD1, 6 bases. The germline V and J ends were trimmed by 3 bases and 7 bases, with 22 bases remaining between them. The CDR3 contains 16 residues. Germline assignment: CDR1 DFQATT and CDR2 SNEGSKA (reference sequence). In nucleotides, the CDR3 is TGCAGTGCTAGGCCGACGAAACAGGGAAATCGAAATGAGCAGTTCTTC. Its translation is CSARPTKQGNRNEQFF.

This rearrangement joins TRBV6-5 to TRBJ2-1; 7 bases fit TRBD2. The CDR3 is 15 residues long. V shed 10 bases, J shed 11 bases, and the junction held 20 bases outside the gene matches. Germline CDR1 reads MNHEY; CDR2 reads SVGAGI. CDR3 nucleotide sequence: TGTGCCACCACACCCGGGACTAAAGGGCAAGGGAAGCAGTTCTTC. Protein sequence: CATTPGTKGQGKQFF.

The chain joins TRBV20-1 to TRBJ2-5, with a weak D call TRBD2 (6 bases). This CDR3 comprises 14 residues. Per the germline V gene, CDR1 is DFQATT and CDR2 is SNEGSKA (reference sequence). The ends were cut back, 5 bases at V and 2 bases at J, with 15 bases in the middle. The CDR3 nucleotides are TGCAGTGCTTGGGACTCCCGGGGTCAAGAGACCCAGTACTTC. Translation gives CSAWDSRGQETQYF.

The chain recombines TRBV3-1 with TRBJ2-3, with 11 bases matching TRBD2. The CDR3 covers 14 residues. V gave up 4 bases and J gave up 5 bases; unmatched junction bases: 2. CDR1 and CDR2 from the germline V gene are LGHDT and YNNKEL (reference sequence). The CDR3 region is CASSPSGRRDTQYF. Here the CDR3 DNA reads TGTGCCAGCAGCCCTAGCGGGAGGCGAGATACGCAGTATTTT.

In its sample, this clonotype was seen once. The rearrangement links TRBV28 to TRBJ2-7, with TRBD2 matching 9 bases. V lost 7 bases, J lost 0 bases, and 16 bases stayed unmatched. There are 18 residues in the CDR3. Germline CDR1 MDHEN, CDR2 SYDVKM. CDR3 in amino acids: CASNLGQTYSGSSYEQYF. The CDR3 DNA reads TGTGCCAGCAACTTGGGACAGACTTATAGCGGGAGCTCCTACGAGCAGTACTTC.

The chain is built from TRBV6-5 and TRBJ1-2; tentatively, D is TRBD1 (6 bases). This CDR3 region has 15 residues. V was clipped by 2 bases and J by 2 bases, with 12 bases between them. Looked up from germline, CDR1 is MNHEY and CDR2 is SVGAGI. This chain's CDR3 is CASSYRVDRNYGYTF. For the CDR3, the DNA is TGTGCCAGCAGTTACCGAGTTGACAGGAACTATGGCTACACCTTC.

This sequence joins TRBV19 and TRBJ2-1; a weak D match, TRBD2 (6 bases). The CDR3 contains 15 residues. V shed 5 bases and J shed 6 bases, with 17 bases lying between them. Germline lookup yields CDR1 LNHDA and CDR2 SQIVND (reference sequence). This CDR3 reads CASSPRLESRNEQFF. DNA for the CDR3: TGTGCCAGTAGTCCACGACTAGAGTCCCGCAATGAGCAGTTCTTC.

The CDR3 region is CASSYSVGPEAFF. CDR3 sequence (DNA): TGTGCCAGCAGTTACTCGGTGGGGCCTGAAGCTTTCTTT. The chain uses TRBV6-6 and TRBJ1-1; D is perhaps TRBD1 (5 bases). The CDR3 has 13 residues. Between the trimmed V and J ends, which lost 0 bases and 6 bases, there was a span of 8 bases. CDR1 and CDR2 (germline): MNHNY, SVGAGI (reference sequence).

This rearrangement joins TRBV20-1 to TRBJ2-3, with D hard to call. The CDR3 extends over 17 amino acids. The V gene's germline CDR1 is DFQATT and CDR2 SNEGSKA (reference sequence). The V end lost 0 bases, the J end lost 0 bases, and 16 bases lay between the germline ends. The CDR3 bases are TGCAGTGCTAGAGATCTTCGCGGATTGTCTAGCACAGATACGCAGTATTTT. This translates into CSARDLRGLSSTDTQYF.

This rearrangement joins TRBV15 to TRBJ1-5; TRBD1 is a possible D gene (6 bases). The germline V gene has CDR1 LNHNV and CDR2 YYDKDF (reference sequence). The ends were cut back, 4 bases at V and 9 bases at J, with 10 bases in the middle. The CDR3 is 12 amino acids. The CDR3 DNA follows: TGTGCCACCAGCAAACAGGGATCGCCCCAGCATTTT. Protein product: CATSKQGSPQHF.

The genes are TRBV11-2 and TRBJ2-2; D is unclear. The CDR3 sequence is 13 residues long. Germline loops: CDR1 SGHAT, CDR2 FQNNGV. Trimming pared 5 bases from V and 7 bases from J, leaving 11 bases between. Here the CDR3 reads CASSTKHFGELFF. Written as DNA, the CDR3 is TGTGCCAGCAGCACGAAACACTTCGGGGAGCTGTTTTTT. Variable domain in full (rest from reference TRBV11-2 and TRBJ2-2): EAGVAQSPRYKIIEKRQSVAFWCNPISGHATLYWYQQILGQGPKLLIQFQNNGVVDDSQLPKDRFSAERLKGVDSTLKIQPAKLEDSAVYLCASSTKHFGELFFGEGSRLTVL.

The rearrangement links TRBV20-1 to TRBJ2-5, with 7 bases aligning to TRBD2. The CDR3 has 13 amino acids. With 3 bases clipped from V and 5 bases from J, the junction kept 6 bases outside the gene matches. CDR1 is DFQATT and CDR2 is SNEGSKA in the germline V gene (reference sequence). The CDR3 DNA is TGCAGTGCTAGGTCGGGGGGTATTGAGACCCAGTACTTC. As protein: CSARSGGIETQYF.

The chain recombines TRBV5-1 with TRBJ2-7, with D perhaps TRBD1 (6 bases). CDR1 and CDR2 from the germline V gene are SGHRS and YFSETQ. The ends were cut back, 4 bases at V and 2 bases at J, with 16 bases in the middle. There are 15 residues in the CDR3. CDR3 nucleotides: TGCGCCAGCAGCCCGGTCCAACCAGGGGCCTACGAGCAGTACTTC. This translates into CASSPVQPGAYEQYF. The complete variable domain, with remaining parts taken from reference TRBV5-1 and TRBJ2-7, reads KAGVTQTPRYLIKTRGQQVTLSCSPISGHRSVSWYQQTPGQGLQFLFEYFSETQRNKGNFPGRFSGRQFSNSRSEMNVSTLELGDSALYLCASSPVQPGAYEQYFGPGTRLTVT.

The genes are TRBV25-1 and TRBJ1-5, with a possible D match to TRBD1 (5 bases). CDR3 length equals 13 residues. V was trimmed by 3 bases and J by 3 bases, leaving 6 bases between them. Per the germline V gene, CDR1 is MGHDK and CDR2 is SYGVNS. CDR3 sequence (DNA): TGTGCCAGCAGTGACAGGGTCAATCAGCCCCAGCATTTT. Its translation is CASSDRVNQPQHF.

V is TRBV30 and J is TRBJ2-1, with a possible D match to TRBD1 (6 bases). Trimming shortened V by 0 bases and J by 7 bases, and 16 bases separated the two germline ends. The CDR3 sequence is 15 residues long. The germline V gene has CDR1 GTSNPN and CDR2 SVGIG (reference sequence). The CDR3 DNA is TGTGCCTGGAGTGTTGGGCAGGGGTCCAGGAATGAGCAGTTCTTC. This encodes CAWSVGQGSRNEQFF.

The chain uses TRBV20-1 and TRBJ2-7; D ambiguous. The CDR3 is 13 residues long. Germline loops: CDR1 DFQATT, CDR2 SNEGSKA (reference sequence). The germline V and J ends were trimmed by 4 bases and 2 bases, with 12 bases remaining between them. CDR3 in amino acids: CSAKLDGAYEQYF. The CDR3 nucleotides are TGCAGTGCTAAACTCGACGGAGCCTACGAGCAGTACTTC.

The rearrangement joins TRBV6-5 to TRBJ1-2, with 8 positions matching TRBD1. Germline values: CDR1 MNHEY, CDR2 SVGAGI. After removal of 6 bases from V and 4 bases from J, the junction contained 10 bases not matched to a gene. CDR3 length: 15 amino acids. The CDR3, as DNA: TGTGCCAGCAGCCAAGGGTTAACAGGGGGCTATGGCTACACCTTC. The encoded protein is CASSQGLTGGYGYTF.

V and J are TRBV5-1 and TRBJ2-1; 7 bases fit TRBD1. The ends lost 6 bases at V and 3 bases at J; junction bases unmatched: 9. Per the germline V gene, CDR1 is SGHRS and CDR2 is YFSETQ. The CDR3 loop spans 15 amino acids. In nucleotides, the CDR3 is TGCGCCAGCACTGTAGAGCCAGGGGGCTACAATGAGCAGTTCTTC. The encoded protein is CASTVEPGGYNEQFF.

The chain combines TRBV29-1 with TRBJ2-7; a weak D match, TRBD1 (6 bases). The length of the CDR3 is 14 residues. Germline V CDR1 and CDR2: SQVTM, ANQGSEA. The V and J ends lost 7 bases and 4 bases respectively, with 20 bases between them. Here the CDR3 reads CSAYTGAGAYEQYF. Written as DNA, the CDR3 is TGCAGCGCCTATACCGGGGCAGGGGCGTACGAGCAGTACTTC.

This clonotype has just one count. The chain has TRBV20-1 and TRBJ2-2; D ambiguous. With 1 base removed from V and 6 bases from J, the gap between germline ends came to 6 bases. CDR1 is DFQATT, CDR2 SNEGSKA, per germline (reference sequence). CDR3 length: 12 amino acids. CDR3 region: CSARVSAGELFF. The DNA of the CDR3 is TGCAGTGCTAGAGTGAGTGCCGGGGAGCTGTTTTTT.

The chain uses TRBV15 and TRBJ2-1, with D perhaps matching TRBD1 or TRBD2 (5 bases each). This CDR3 is 13 amino acids long. Germline CDR1 reads LNHNV; CDR2 reads YYDKDF (reference sequence). Between the trimmed V and J ends, which lost 1 base and 16 bases, there was a span of 17 bases. The CDR3 here is CATSRGDRGLVFF. The CDR3 DNA reads TGTGCCACCAGCAGAGGCGACCGGGGCCTCGTCTTCTTC.